The 5 T cell receptor beta chains listed next were all sequenced from one sample in a study of blood T cell repertoires in COVID-19. Repertoires were generated with immunoSEQ multiplex PCR, while TCRdb's copy carries only in-frame clones and drops some. This table holds 90,000 to 120,000 clones, 70% to 90% found once. The sample comprised peripheral blood. These receptors were collected from a human donor in a cohort sampled during active COVID-19.

This chain uses TRBV28 with TRBJ1-4; D is perhaps TRBD1 (6 bases). CDR1 and CDR2 (germline): MDHEN, SYDVKM. The V end was cut by 6 bases, the J end by 8 bases, with 22 bases between. This CDR3 has 16 residues. The CDR3: CASSTRAAGAREKLFF. In nucleotides, the CDR3 is TGTGCCAGCAGCACTCGGGCGGCAGGGGCACGGGAAAAACTGTTTTTT.

The gene calls are TRBV30 and TRBJ2-2; the match to TRBD2 covers 7 bases. Germline V gene sequence: CDR1 GTSNPN, CDR2 SVGIG (reference sequence). The CDR3 runs to 15 residues. J lost 2 bases, V lost 2 bases, and 5 bases had no gene match. The CDR3 here is CAWSRERGNTGELFF. In DNA form, the CDR3 reads TGTGCCTGGAGTCGGGAGCGGGGTAACACCGGGGAGCTGTTTTTT.

V and J are TRBV5-5 and TRBJ1-3; weak D call: TRBD1 (6 bases). The CDR3 totals 15 residues. V lost 4 bases to trimming and J lost 0 bases, with 11 bases between them. The germline V gene encodes CDR1 SGHKS and CDR2 YYEKEE (reference sequence). CDR3 DNA sequence: TGTGCCAGCAGCGTACAGGGTAACTCTGGAAACACCATATATTTT. The encoded protein is CASSVQGNSGNTIYF. The whole variable domain, remainder taken from reference TRBV5-5 and TRBJ1-3, is DAGVTQSPTHLIKTRGQQVTLRCSPISGHKSVSWYQQVLGQGPQFIFQYYEKEERGRGNFPDRFSARQFPNYSSELNVNALLLGDSALYLCASSVQGNSGNTIYFGEGSWLTVV.

This chain connects TRBV5-1 to TRBJ1-6, with 7 bases lining up with TRBD1. J lost 8 bases, V lost 3 bases, and 5 bases had no gene match. The germline CDR1 and CDR2 sequences are SGHRS and YFSETQ. This CDR3 comprises 14 residues. CDR3 amino acids: CASSSGTDDSPLHF. CDR3 sequence (DNA): TGCGCCAGCAGCTCCGGGACAGACGATTCACCCCTCCACTTT.

This clone was found a few times. The rearrangement links TRBV18 to TRBJ1-2; TRBD1 agrees at 9 bases. The V gene end was trimmed by 3 bases and the J gene end by 8 bases; junction bases not matched to a gene: 19. This CDR3 is built from 18 residues. Per germline, CDR1 KGHSH and CDR2 LQKENI. CDR3 in DNA: TGTGCCAGCTCACCCGCGGGACAGGGTGTTAGGAAATCGGAAGGCTACACCTTC. Translated, it gives CASSPAGQGVRKSEGYTF.